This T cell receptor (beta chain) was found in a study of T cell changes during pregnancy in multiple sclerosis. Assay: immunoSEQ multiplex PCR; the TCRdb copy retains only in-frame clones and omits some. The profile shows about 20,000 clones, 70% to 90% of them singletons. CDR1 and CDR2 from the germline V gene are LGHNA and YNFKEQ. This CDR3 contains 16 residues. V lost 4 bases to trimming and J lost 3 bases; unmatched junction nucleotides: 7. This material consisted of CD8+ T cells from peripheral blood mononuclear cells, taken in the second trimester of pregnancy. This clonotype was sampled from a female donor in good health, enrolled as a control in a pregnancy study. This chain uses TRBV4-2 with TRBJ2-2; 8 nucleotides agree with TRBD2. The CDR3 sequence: CASSPLGLDDTGELFF. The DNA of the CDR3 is TGTGCCAGCAGCCCGCTGGGACTAGACGACACCGGGGAGCTGTTTTTT.